These 11 T cell receptor beta chains share one sample of origin, sequenced in a study of T cell repertoires in cytomegalovirus infection. TCRdb passed the reads through MiXCR, listing each CDR3 protein once. The sample consists of hundreds of thousands of distinct CDR3 sequences, around 24% of them appearing once. Sequenced input: CD8+ T cells from PBMCs. The receptors originated from a human donor in good health (CMV status not recorded). Some clones in this sample may be carry-over from other donors' samples.

This clonotype was seen repeatedly, ten times or more. The V call is TRBV28, the J call TRBJ1-2; 7 bases are a match to TRBD1. CDR3 length: 15 amino acids. Trimming cost V 5 bases and J 4 bases; bases outside gene matches: 10. Germline-derived CDR1 and CDR2 are MDHEN and SYDVKM. CDR3: CASSRIRGVSYGYTF. CDR3 bases: TGTGCCAGCAGTCGAATCAGGGGGGTCTCCTATGGCTACACCTTC.

This clonotype was seen at least ten times. J is TRBJ2-7 and V is TRBV7-9; 10 bases align to TRBD1. The CDR3 totals 15 residues. After removal of 5 bases from V and 1 base from J, the junction contained 5 bases not matched to a gene. Germline V gene lookup returns CDR1 SEHNR and CDR2 FQNEAQ (reference sequence). This chain's CDR3 is CASSATGGYSYEQYF. CDR3 DNA: TGTGCCAGCAGCGCGACAGGGGGCTATTCCTACGAGCAGTACTTC.

This clonotype has just a few counts. The chain recombines TRBV25-1 with TRBJ2-3; D is perhaps TRBD2 (7 bases). V was pared by 2 bases and J by 2 bases, with 32 bases between. In germline, CDR1 is MGHDK, CDR2 SYGVNS. This CDR3 is 22 amino acids long. Here the CDR3 reads CASSENPFFPREAAGATDTQYF. CDR3 coding DNA: TGTGCCAGCAGTGAAAACCCGTTCTTTCCCCGTGAGGCGGCGGGGGCCACAGATACGCAGTATTTT.

The rearrangement links TRBV20-1 to TRBJ1-1; D is possibly TRBD1 (5 bases). Germline assignment: CDR1 DFQATT and CDR2 SNEGSKA (reference sequence). Trimming cost V 0 bases and J 1 base, with 6 bases left between them. The CDR3 totals 13 residues. This chain's CDR3 is CSARDQGNTEAFF. DNA of the CDR3: TGCAGTGCTAGAGATCAGGGGAACACTGAAGCTTTCTTT.

The chain is built from TRBV28 and TRBJ2-7, with D tentatively TRBD2 (5 bases). Trimming removed 4 bases at V and 2 bases at J, with 15 bases between. The germline gives CDR1 MDHEN, CDR2 SYDVKM. The CDR3 has 15 residues. CDR3 amino acids: CASSSPGVRTYEQYV. CDR3 bases: TGTGCCAGCAGTTCCCCCGGGGTAAGGACCTACGAGCAGTACGTC.

This clonotype was seen many times. The chain carries TRBV6-1 and TRBJ2-3; 7 nucleotides line up with TRBD1. The germline CDR1 and CDR2 sequences are MNHNS and SASEGT. Unmatched junction bases numbered 8, after V lost 7 bases and J lost 1 base. The CDR3 is made up of 15 amino acids. The CDR3 nucleotides are TGTGCCAGCATTCAATCGGGACAGCGCACAGATACGCAGTATTTT. It yields the protein CASIQSGQRTDTQYF.

The gene calls are TRBV2 and TRBJ1-2; D is perhaps TRBD1 (6 bases). V dropped 9 bases and J dropped 4 bases, with 12 bases sitting between them. The germline V gene encodes CDR1 SNHLY and CDR2 FYNNEI. The CDR3 has 12 amino acids. Here the CDR3 reads CASKGGSYGYTF. The CDR3 nucleotides read TGTGCCAGTAAAGGGGGATCCTATGGCTACACCTTC.

This clonotype has more than one count but fewer than ten. The chain combines TRBV12-5 with TRBJ1-6; 7 bases fit TRBD1. The CDR3 length is 15 residues. The trim removed 6 bases at V and 7 bases at J, leaving 9 bases unmatched. Germline lookup yields CDR1 LGHNT and CDR2 FRNRAP. The CDR3 region is CASGFAGTANSPLHF. As DNA, the CDR3 is TGTGCTAGTGGGTTCGCCGGGACAGCAAATTCACCCCTCCACTTT.

This clonotype was counted between two and nine times. V is TRBV20-1 and J is TRBJ2-5, with D possibly TRBD1 on 5 matching bases. The CDR3 runs to 13 residues. Trimming cost V 6 bases and J 5 bases, with 16 bases left between them. Germline CDR1 is DFQATT and CDR2 is SNEGSKA (reference sequence). The CDR3 DNA reads TGCAGTGCCGCCAACAGGAATCGCGAGACCCAGTACTTC. This sequence encodes CSAANRNRETQYF.

This clonotype occurred many times. Here the CDR3 reads CASSYLSDRDLDYGYTF. The CDR3 bases are TGTGCCAGCAGTTACCTCTCCGACCGGGACCTAGACTATGGCTACACCTTC. This rearrangement joins TRBV6-6 to TRBJ1-2, with TRBD1 as a possible D gene (5 bases). This CDR3 is built from 17 residues. The germline V gene has CDR1 MNHNY and CDR2 SVGAGI (reference sequence). Trimming stripped 2 bases from V and 3 bases from J, with 19 bases between.

J is TRBJ1-1 and V is TRBV6-1; D unresolved. This CDR3 has 13 amino acids. In germline, CDR1 is MNHNS, CDR2 SASEGT. V lost 10 bases and J lost 2, with 14 bases in between. CDR3 coding DNA: TGTGCCACCGAACCCACAGATAACACTGAAGCTTTCTTT. This codes for CATEPTDNTEAFF.